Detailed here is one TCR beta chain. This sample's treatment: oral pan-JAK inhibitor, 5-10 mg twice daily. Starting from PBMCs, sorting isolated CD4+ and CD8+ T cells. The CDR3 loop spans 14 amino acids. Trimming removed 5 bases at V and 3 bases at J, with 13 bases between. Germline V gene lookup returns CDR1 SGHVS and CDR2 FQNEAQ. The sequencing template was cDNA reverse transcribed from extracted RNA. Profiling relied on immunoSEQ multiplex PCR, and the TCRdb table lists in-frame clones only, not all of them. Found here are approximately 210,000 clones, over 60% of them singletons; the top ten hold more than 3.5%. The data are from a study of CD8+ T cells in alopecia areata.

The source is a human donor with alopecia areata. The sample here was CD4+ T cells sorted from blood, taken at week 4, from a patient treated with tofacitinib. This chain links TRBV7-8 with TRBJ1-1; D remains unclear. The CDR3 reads CASSPAGVHTEAFF. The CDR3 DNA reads TGTGCCAGCAGCCCGGCAGGAGTACACACTGAAGCTTTCTTT.